Shown below are 30 T cell receptor beta chains from a single sample sequenced in a study of beta chain features in type 1 diabetes. TCRB transcripts that were expressed got sequenced, as all of the isolated RNA had been reverse transcribed. TCRdb's copy holds only in-frame clones and misses some; the assay was immunoSEQ multiplex PCR. The repertoire holds about 220,000 clones, about 11% seen once, with 1% to 1.5% in the top ten. Sequenced material: central memory CD4+ T cells from blood. The source is a man aged 18 to 30 in good health.

V usage is TRBV11-2 and J usage is TRBJ2-2; 9 positions agree with TRBD1. This CDR3 contains 15 residues. With 5 bases clipped from V and 4 bases from J, the junction kept 5 bases outside the gene matches. Germline assignment: CDR1 SGHAT and CDR2 FQNNGV. DNA for the CDR3: TGTGCCAGCAGCCGACAGGGGGTGATCACCGGGGAGCTGTTTTTT. Its protein product is CASSRQGVITGELFF.

The table lists this clone with a few counts. The V call is TRBV7-8, the J call TRBJ2-6; a possible D gene is TRBD2 (5 bases). V lost 0 bases and J 7 bases, leaving 10 bases between the germline ends. The CDR3 spans 15 residues. Germline V gives CDR1 SGHVS, CDR2 FQNEAQ. Written as DNA, the CDR3 is TGTGCCAGCAGCTTAGCGGGAGTCCCCGCCAACGTCCTGACTTTC. Amino acids: CASSLAGVPANVLTF.

This clone showed up just a few times. This chain links TRBV5-6 with TRBJ1-2; D gene ambiguous. V was trimmed by 3 bases and J by 6 bases, leaving 12 bases between them. The V gene's germline CDR1 is SGHDT and CDR2 YYEEEE. The CDR3 is made up of 13 amino acids. In DNA, the CDR3 is TGTGCCAGCAGCTCCAACCTGGGAGATGGCTACACCTTC. Residues: CASSSNLGDGYTF.

This clone was seen more than once but under ten times. The CDR3 nucleotides are TGTGCCAGCAGCTTAGCTGCGGGAGGAGAGACCCAGTACTTC. Protein sequence: CASSLAAGGETQYF. V and J are TRBV7-2 and TRBJ2-5; 8 positions agree with TRBD2. CDR1 is SGHTA and CDR2 is FQGNSA in the germline V gene. The CDR3 extends over 14 amino acids. The V and J ends lost 0 bases and 4 bases, in that order; junction bases with no gene match: 1.

This clone was detected only a few times. V and J are TRBV27 and TRBJ1-2; D remains unclear. Trimming removed 7 bases at V and 2 bases at J, with 8 bases between. The CDR3 is 12 residues long. Germline V gene sequence: CDR1 MNHEY, CDR2 SMNVEV (reference sequence). The CDR3: CASNLGNYGYTF. The CDR3 region has the DNA TGTGCCAGCAATCTGGGGAACTATGGCTACACCTTC.

The chain uses TRBV29-1 and TRBJ2-2; D is undetermined. Germline lookup yields CDR1 SQVTM and CDR2 ANQGSEA. The length of the CDR3 is 11 residues. With 7 bases removed from V and 5 bases from J, the gap between germline ends came to 8 bases. CDR3 sequence (DNA): TGCAGCGCAACGGATACCGGGGAGCTGTTTTTT. Its translation is CSATDTGELFF.

This clone was counted a few times. The chain uses TRBV5-6 and TRBJ2-1, with 9 bases lining up with TRBD2. Trimming at V came to 0 bases and at J to 0 bases, leaving 1 base not matched to a gene. There are 16 residues in the CDR3. Looked up from germline, CDR1 is SGHDT and CDR2 is YYEEEE. The chain's CDR3 is CASSLGLADSYNEQFF. CDR3 sequence (DNA): TGTGCCAGCAGCTTGGGACTAGCGGACTCCTACAATGAGCAGTTCTTC. The whole variable domain, filled in from reference TRBV5-6 and TRBJ2-1, reads DAGVTQSPTHLIKTRGQQVTLRCSPKSGHDTVSWYQQALGQGPQFIFQYYEEEERQRGNFPDRFSGHQFPNYSSELNVNALLLGDSALYLCASSLGLADSYNEQFFGPGTRLTVL.

This sequence joins TRBV29-1 and TRBJ2-3, with D perhaps TRBD2 (6 bases). The CDR3 is 12 residues long. Germline CDR1 and CDR2: SQVTM and ANQGSEA. V was trimmed by 5 bases and J by 4 bases, leaving 10 bases between them. The CDR3 loop reads CSVQTGADTQYF. CDR3 bases: TGCAGCGTTCAAACGGGAGCAGATACGCAGTATTTT.

V and J are TRBV25-1 and TRBJ2-1, with TRBD1 matching over 8 bases. Trimming took 8 bases from V and 1 from J; bases not matched to a gene: 7. The CDR3 runs 15 residues. CDR1 and CDR2 from the germline V gene are MGHDK and SYGVNS. For the CDR3, the DNA is TGTGCCAGCTTCTCCGACAGGGGTTCCTACAATGAGCAGTTCTTC. It is translated as CASFSDRGSYNEQFF.

The V call is TRBV5-4, the J call TRBJ2-7; D gene unclear. The CDR3 sequence is 14 residues long. The ends were cut back, 1 base at V and 5 bases at J, with 13 bases in the middle. CDR1 is SGHNT, CDR2 YYREEE, per germline (reference sequence). CDR3 DNA: TGTGCCAGCAGCTTGTGGCGCTTCGCGGACGAGCAGTACTTC. Translated, it gives CASSLWRFADEQYF.

This clone was seen only a few times. This chain uses TRBV7-8 with TRBJ2-1; D call uncertain. Trimming shortened V by 4 bases and J by 4 bases, and 5 bases separated the two germline ends. Germline V gene lookup returns CDR1 SGHVS and CDR2 FQNEAQ. There are 12 residues in the CDR3. In DNA, the CDR3 is TGTGCCAGCAGCTCAATATACAATGAGCAGTTCTTC. Its translation: CASSSIYNEQFF.

The genes are TRBV6-4 and TRBJ2-1, with D tentatively TRBD1 (6 bases). V gave up 1 base and J gave up 4 bases, with 17 bases separating them. Germline loops: CDR1 MRHNA, CDR2 SNTAGT. This CDR3 is 17 amino acids long. In nucleotides, the CDR3 is TGTGCCAGCAGTGACTGGGGAGACAGGTCGAGGTACAATGAGCAGTTCTTC. Translation gives CASSDWGDRSRYNEQFF.

This clone was counted at least ten times. The chain combines TRBV18 with TRBJ2-6, with TRBD2 identical over 7 bases. The trim removed 5 bases at V and 3 bases at J, leaving 4 bases unmatched. Germline V gene lookup returns CDR1 KGHSH and CDR2 LQKENI. This CDR3 has 15 amino acids. CDR3 sequence: CASSDTSDGANVLTF. CDR3 in DNA: TGTGCCAGCTCAGATACTAGCGATGGGGCCAACGTCCTGACTTTC.

The rearrangement joins TRBV2 to TRBJ2-6; D gene ambiguous. Germline CDR1 and CDR2: SNHLY and FYNNEI. The germline V and J ends were trimmed by 5 bases and 1 base, with 9 bases remaining between them. CDR3 length equals 15 residues. CDR3 in amino acids: CASSQTVSGANVLTF. The CDR3, as DNA: TGTGCCAGCAGTCAGACGGTGTCTGGGGCCAACGTCCTGACTTTC.

The chain employs TRBV9 and TRBJ2-3; 8 bases align to TRBD1. The germline gives CDR1 SGDLS, CDR2 YYNGEE. The CDR3 length is 14 residues. The junction had 6 bases not matched to a gene; V was cut back by 2 bases and J by 7 bases. The DNA for the CDR3 is TGTGCCAGCAGCGTGAGACAGGGGATCCATACGCAGTATTTT. The encoded protein is CASSVRQGIHTQYF.

J is TRBJ2-5 and V is TRBV7-6; D tentatively reads TRBD1 or TRBD2 (6 bases each). This CDR3 is 15 amino acids long. V lost 0 bases and J 5 bases, leaving 13 bases between the germline ends. Germline CDR1 and CDR2: SGHVS and FNYEAQ. This CDR3 is CASSLAGGYSETQYF. DNA for the CDR3: TGTGCCAGCAGCTTAGCGGGGGGCTACAGTGAGACCCAGTACTTC.

This clone was found a few times. V gene TRBV30 combines with J gene TRBJ2-5; no clear D. V dropped 2 bases and J dropped 1 base, with 5 bases sitting between them. The length of the CDR3 is 12 residues. CDR1 is GTSNPN, CDR2 SVGIG, per germline (reference sequence). CDR3 in amino acids: CAWSKSQETQYF. The CDR3 region has the DNA TGTGCCTGGAGTAAGAGCCAAGAGACCCAGTACTTC.

A few counts support this clone. The sample holds other DNA sequences that translate to the same CDR3. V gene TRBV6-5 combines with J gene TRBJ2-4; D not resolved. V lost 3 bases to trimming and J lost 5 bases, with 8 bases between them. The CDR3 is 13 amino acids. The germline V gene encodes CDR1 MNHEY and CDR2 SVGAGI. The CDR3 sequence: CASSYLRENIQYF. CDR3 in DNA: TGTGCCAGCAGTTATTTACGGGAAAACATTCAGTACTTC.

The table lists this clone with many counts. The same CDR3 can be traced to other DNA sequences in this sample. V is TRBV29-1 and J is TRBJ2-3; D perhaps matches TRBD1 (5 bases). Trimming pared 7 bases from V and 0 bases from J, leaving 11 bases between. Germline V gives CDR1 SQVTM, CDR2 ANQGSEA. This CDR3 spans 13 amino acids. The CDR3 DNA follows: TGCAGCGCCGACAGAGGAAGCACAGATACGCAGTATTTT. Protein product: CSADRGSTDTQYF.

This clone was observed a handful of times. This chain joins TRBV7-2 and TRBJ2-1; no definite D call. The CDR3 has 13 residues. Trimming pared 2 bases from V and 9 bases from J, leaving 11 bases between. CDR1 is SGHTA and CDR2 is FQGNSA in the germline V gene. The CDR3 protein is CASSLISYVEQFF. Written as DNA, the CDR3 is TGTGCCAGCAGCTTAATCTCTTATGTTGAGCAGTTCTTC.

This clone turned up a few times. This chain links TRBV2 with TRBJ2-1; no firm D call. The germline V gene encodes CDR1 SNHLY and CDR2 FYNNEI. V gave up 6 bases and J gave up 0 bases, with 12 bases separating them. The CDR3 is 15 residues long. CDR3 coding DNA: TGTGCCAGCAGATCCGAGCAGAGCTCCTACAATGAGCAGTTCTTC. It is translated as CASRSEQSSYNEQFF.

This rearrangement joins TRBV25-1 to TRBJ2-7; 7 nucleotides align to TRBD2. V dropped 3 bases and J dropped 1; count of bases not matched to a gene: 6. Germline V gene data show CDR1 as MGHDK and CDR2 as SYGVNS. The CDR3 loop spans 15 amino acids. DNA for the CDR3: TGTGCCAGCAGTGAGCGCCCGGGAGGATCCTACGAGCAGTACTTC. It is translated as CASSERPGGSYEQYF.

The J gene is TRBJ2-1, the V gene TRBV19, with a possible D match to TRBD2 (6 bases). Trimming pared 6 bases from V and 2 bases from J, leaving 14 bases between. CDR1 and CDR2 (germline): LNHDA, SQIVND (reference sequence). The CDR3 totals 15 residues. CDR3 loop: CASSPNGGAYNEQFF. DNA for the CDR3: TGTGCCAGTAGCCCAAACGGGGGTGCCTACAATGAGCAGTTCTTC.

This clone came up a few times. This chain joins TRBV7-2 and TRBJ1-3; 7 bases match TRBD1. The germline V gene encodes CDR1 SGHTA and CDR2 FQGNSA. The CDR3 sequence is 16 residues long. With 5 bases clipped from V and 1 base from J, the junction kept 8 bases outside the gene matches. The CDR3: CASSPTDRASGNTIYF. The CDR3 DNA reads as TGTGCCAGCAGCCCGACAGACAGGGCTTCTGGAAACACCATATATTTT.

This clone was seen a few times. The identical CDR3 is also encoded by other nucleotide sequences in the sample. The chain uses TRBV9 and TRBJ1-3; perhaps TRBD1 as D (5 bases). V shed 0 bases and J shed 1 base, with 5 bases lying between them. Germline CDR1 and CDR2: SGDLS and YYNGEE. The CDR3 totals 14 residues. CDR3 amino acids: CASSVAGSGNTIYF. The CDR3 DNA is TGTGCCAGCAGCGTAGCAGGGTCTGGAAACACCATATATTTT. The whole variable domain, filled in from reference TRBV9 and TRBJ1-3, reads DSGVTQTPKHLITATGQRVTLRCSPRSGDLSVYWYQQSLDQGLQFLIQYYNGEERAKGNILERFSAQQFPDLHSELNLSSLELGDSALYFCASSVAGSGNTIYFGEGSWLTVV.

This rearrangement joins TRBV11-2 to TRBJ2-1; D is ambiguous. Germline-derived CDR1 and CDR2 are SGHAT and FQNNGV. V lost 1 base to trimming and J lost 2 bases, with 6 bases between them. This CDR3 has 14 amino acids. This chain's CDR3 is CASSLGTPYNEQFF. CDR3 DNA: TGTGCCAGCAGCTTAGGGACCCCCTACAATGAGCAGTTCTTC.

The chain couples TRBV6-6 to TRBJ2-7; TRBD1 matches at 7 bases. The CDR3 runs 14 residues. The V gene's germline CDR1 is MNHNY and CDR2 SVGAGI (reference sequence). V trimming: 6 bases; J trimming: 6 bases; junction bases outside the gene matches: 11. The CDR3 reads CASRTGTATSEQYF. The CDR3 nucleotides are TGTGCCAGCAGAACCGGGACAGCCACCTCCGAGCAGTACTTC.

This clone occurred a few times. V is TRBV7-2 and J is TRBJ1-2; TRBD1 is a possible D gene (5 bases). V gave up 2 bases and J gave up 4 bases, with 11 bases separating them. The CDR3 sequence is 14 residues long. CDR1 is SGHTA and CDR2 is FQGNSA in the germline V gene. The CDR3 region is CASSLFRAGYGYTF. CDR3 DNA sequence: TGTGCCAGCAGCTTATTCAGGGCAGGCTATGGCTACACCTTC. Complete variable domain (other parts from reference TRBV7-2 and TRBJ1-2): GAGVSQSPSNKVTEKGKDVELRCDPISGHTALYWYRQSLGQGLEFLIYFQGNSAPDKSGLPSDRFSAERTGGSVSTLTIQRTQQEDSAVYLCASSLFRAGYGYTFGSGTRLTVV.

The chain couples TRBV20-1 to TRBJ2-1; the D gene is possibly TRBD2 (5 bases). Per germline, CDR1 DFQATT and CDR2 SNEGSKA (reference sequence). V was shortened by 6 bases and J by 8 bases, with 11 bases between the two germline ends. The CDR3 runs to 11 residues. The CDR3 loop is CSASLGDEQFF. CDR3 sequence (DNA): TGCAGTGCAAGCCTGGGAGATGAGCAGTTCTTC.

The chain recombines TRBV7-2 with TRBJ2-1; 8 bases line up with TRBD2. Germline assignment: CDR1 SGHTA and CDR2 FQGNSA. This CDR3 spans 15 amino acids. V shed 2 bases, J shed 6 bases, and the junction held 6 bases outside the gene matches. CDR3 residues: CASSLYKRERNEQFF. Written as DNA, the CDR3 is TGTGCCAGCAGCTTATATAAGCGGGAGCGCAATGAGCAGTTCTTC.